This T cell receptor (beta chain) was identified during a study of cytomegalovirus exposure and HLA in healthy donors. Study-level results: Highly shared sequence variants in one cluster were likely a sequencing artifact. Analyzed later, association rates of TCRs varied across HLA loci, with DRB1 most and HLA-C fewest.

As concerns this clone: What it binds is not known.

PCR amplification relied on 60 Vbeta primers (plus 13 Jbeta primers). Sequencing was performed with immunoSEQ multiplex PCR; in TCRdb, only in-frame clones are kept and a portion is missing. The sample contains around 130,000 clones, roughly 80% of which appear only once. The TCR comes from a woman aged 40 to 50 in good health and CMV-seronegative. Sequenced input: PBMCs.

The CDR3 nucleotides are TGTGCCAGCAGCTTAGCGGGGGGGACAGGGTCCTACGAGCAGTACTTC. It yields the protein CASSLAGGTGSYEQYF. The rearrangement links TRBV11-2 to TRBJ2-7; possibly TRBD1 for D (9 bases). The CDR3 contains 16 residues. The V gene's germline CDR1 is SGHAT and CDR2 FQNNGV. V lost 1 base to trimming and J lost 1 base, with 14 bases between them.